The 20 T cell receptor beta chains below were found in one sample sequenced in a study of cytomegalovirus exposure and HLA in healthy donors. Clones were read by immunoSEQ multiplex PCR, and TCRdb kept only the in-frame ones, dropping some. The table records more than 250,000 clones, roughly 87% of them present only once. The sample consisted of PBMCs. These receptors were collected from a woman under 40 in good health and CMV-seropositive.

V usage is TRBV27 and J usage is TRBJ1-1; 8 positions agree with TRBD1. V shed 5 bases, J shed 3 bases, and the junction held 2 bases outside the gene matches. The CDR3 consists of 13 residues. Germline CDR1 MNHEY, CDR2 SMNVEV (reference sequence). The CDR3 region is CASSRQGYTEAFF. CDR3 nucleotides: TGTGCCAGCAGTAGACAGGGGTACACTGAAGCTTTCTTT.

The CDR3 loop is CASSPERVGINYGYTF. The CDR3 bases are TGTGCCAGCTCACCAGAGAGGGTTGGGATAAACTATGGCTACACCTTC. The V and J genes are TRBV18 and TRBJ1-2; D remains ambiguous. The CDR3 spans 16 residues. Trimming pared 2 bases from V and 2 bases from J, leaving 15 bases between. The germline CDR1 and CDR2 sequences are KGHSH and LQKENI.

The table lists this clone with a few counts. Different DNA sequences within this sample yield the same CDR3. The V gene is TRBV2, the J gene TRBJ2-7; unclear D gene. The CDR3 runs 10 residues. CDR1 is SNHLY and CDR2 is FYNNEI in the germline V gene. Between the trimmed V and J ends, which lost 6 bases and 0 bases, there was a span of 0 bases. The CDR3 bases are TGTGCCAGCAGCTCCTACGAGCAGTACTTC. Amino acid sequence: CASSSYEQYF.

The CDR3 is CASSQGWASGSYEQFF. The CDR3 coding sequence is TGCGCCAGCAGCCAAGGTTGGGCTAGCGGGAGTTATGAGCAGTTCTTC. The chain uses TRBV4-1 and TRBJ2-1, with 10 bases aligning to TRBD2. The V and J ends lost 1 base and 8 bases, in that order; junction bases with no gene match: 8. The CDR3 sequence is 16 residues long. Germline CDR1 MGHRA, CDR2 YSYEKL.

This chain joins TRBV4-1 and TRBJ1-2; D might be TRBD1 (6 bases). The germline CDR1 and CDR2 sequences are MGHRA and YSYEKL. The V end lost 4 bases, the J end lost 1 base, and 10 bases lay between the germline ends. CDR3 size: 14 residues. The CDR3 loop reads CASSPPQGNYGYTF. CDR3 sequence (DNA): TGCGCCAGCAGCCCACCACAGGGTAACTATGGCTACACCTTC.

This chain links TRBV2 with TRBJ1-3, with a possible D match to TRBD1 (5 bases). From germline, CDR1 is SNHLY and CDR2 FYNNEI. The CDR3 is 16 residues long. Trimming took 2 bases from V and 0 from J, leaving 11 bases between them. Here the CDR3 DNA reads TGTGCCAGCAGTGAAAGGAGGGGTAGCTCTGGAAACACCATATATTTT. Amino acid sequence: CASSERRGSSGNTIYF.

This sequence joins TRBV28 and TRBJ2-7, with 12 bases lining up with TRBD2. Trimming removed 8 bases from V and 4 bases from J; junction bases left unmatched: 9. Looked up from germline, CDR1 is MDHEN and CDR2 is SYDVKM. The CDR3 covers 15 residues. The CDR3 DNA follows: TGTGCCAGCTTTACTAGCGGGAGGTTTTCTTACGAGCAGTACTTC. This codes for CASFTSGRFSYEQYF.

V gene TRBV5-6 combines with J gene TRBJ1-2; possible D gene TRBD1, 6 bases. The CDR3 is 12 amino acids. V was clipped by 5 bases and J by 8 bases, with 13 bases between them. Germline V gene sequence: CDR1 SGHDT, CDR2 YYEEEE. In DNA form, the CDR3 reads TGTGCCAGCAGTTACAGGGTATCCGGCTACACCTTC. This encodes CASSYRVSGYTF.

The V gene is TRBV9, the J gene TRBJ1-1, with 7 bases matching TRBD1. The CDR3 spans 15 residues. CDR1 SGDLS and CDR2 YYNGEE come from the germline V gene. The V and J ends lost 3 bases and 0 bases, in that order; junction bases with no gene match: 5. The CDR3 reads CASSEGDSVNTEAFF. In DNA, the CDR3 is TGTGCCAGCAGCGAGGGGGACAGCGTGAACACTGAAGCTTTCTTT. The full variable domain, completed using reference TRBV9 and TRBJ1-1, is DSGVTQTPKHLITATGQRVTLRCSPRSGDLSVYWYQQSLDQGLQFLIQYYNGEERAKGNILERFSAQQFPDLHSELNLSSLELGDSALYFCASSEGDSVNTEAFFGQGTRLTVV.

This rearrangement joins TRBV30 to TRBJ1-2; D is unresolved. V lost 5 bases and J lost 8, with 21 bases in between. This CDR3 region has 14 residues. The germline gives CDR1 GTSNPN, CDR2 SVGIG (reference sequence). CDR3 in amino acids: CAWGPALAGYGYTF. The CDR3 nucleotides read TGTGCCTGGGGACCTGCCCTGGCGGGTTACGGCTACACCTTC. The full variable domain, completed using reference TRBV30 and TRBJ1-2, is SQTIHQWPATLVQPVGSPLSLECTVEGTSNPNLYWYRQAAGRGLQLLFYSVGIGQISSEVPQNLSASRPQDRQFILSSKKLLLSDSGFYLCAWGPALAGYGYTFGSGTRLTVV.

The chain is built from TRBV5-6 and TRBJ1-5; D perhaps matches TRBD1 (5 bases). Per the germline V gene, CDR1 is SGHDT and CDR2 is YYEEEE. V was cut by 3 bases and J by 3 bases, with 10 bases left in between. This CDR3 has 14 residues. The CDR3, as DNA: TGTGCCAGCAGCTCGACAGCCCTCAATCAGCCCCAGCATTTT. It translates to CASSSTALNQPQHF.

The J gene is TRBJ2-2, the V gene TRBV5-1, with D possibly being TRBD1 or TRBD2 (6 bases each). Looked up from germline, CDR1 is SGHRS and CDR2 is YFSETQ. This CDR3 has 15 amino acids. V lost 4 bases and J 6 bases, leaving 16 bases between the germline ends. The CDR3 nucleotides read TGCGCCAGCAGCGTAGGTTGGGGGGCGTCCGGGGAGCTGTTTTTT. Protein sequence: CASSVGWGASGELFF.

The chain employs TRBV29-1 and TRBJ2-1; D gene uncertain. Deletions cut 4 bases from V and 3 bases from J, with 13 bases between. This CDR3 is built from 14 residues. Germline lookup yields CDR1 SQVTM and CDR2 ANQGSEA. The CDR3 loop is CSVVRQALYNEQFF. DNA for the CDR3: TGCAGCGTTGTAAGGCAGGCCCTCTACAATGAGCAGTTCTTC.

The J gene is TRBJ2-1, the V gene TRBV4-3; the match to TRBD2 covers 10 bases. CDR3 size: 17 residues. Germline trimming cut 0 bases from V and 8 bases from J; bases unmatched to any gene: 10. Germline V gives CDR1 LGHNA, CDR2 YSLEER. CDR3 amino acids: CASSQDTSGGADDEQFF. The CDR3 coding sequence is TGCGCCAGCAGCCAAGATACGAGCGGGGGGGCTGATGATGAGCAGTTCTTC.

This clone was seen only once. The gene calls are TRBV14 and TRBJ2-5; D might be TRBD1 (6 bases). The CDR3 has 17 amino acids. Germline CDR1 is SGHDN and CDR2 is FVKESK. The V gene lost 0 bases and the J gene lost 2 bases, with 16 bases spanning the gap. CDR3 amino acids: CASSQERRQAYQETQYF. CDR3 sequence (DNA): TGTGCCAGCAGCCAAGAAAGGCGACAGGCCTATCAAGAGACCCAGTACTTC.

The V call is TRBV27, the J call TRBJ2-1, with 9 bases aligning to TRBD1. The CDR3 is made up of 14 amino acids. V was clipped by 4 bases and J by 10 bases; unmatched bases: 8. The germline V gene has CDR1 MNHEY and CDR2 SMNVEV (reference sequence). The CDR3 bases are TGTGCCAGCAGTTCCGGGACAGGGTCGAGGGAGCAGTTCTTC. It codes for CASSSGTGSREQFF.

This chain links TRBV5-1 with TRBJ1-3; no reliable D call. The V end was cut by 4 bases, the J end by 7 bases, with 9 bases between. Germline V gene data show CDR1 as SGHRS and CDR2 as YFSETQ. CDR3 size: 12 residues. Here the CDR3 reads CASSPESNTIYF. The CDR3 DNA is TGCGCCAGCAGCCCGGAAAGTAACACCATATATTTT.

The chain combines TRBV18 with TRBJ2-3, with D perhaps matching TRBD2 (5 bases). V was cut by 0 bases and J by 0 bases, with 13 bases left in between. This CDR3 contains 17 residues. Germline-derived CDR1 and CDR2 are KGHSH and LQKENI. DNA of the CDR3: TGTGCCAGCTCACCACCGGTAAGCGGTACTAGCACAGATACGCAGTATTTT. It encodes CASSPPVSGTSTDTQYF.

V is TRBV4-3 and J is TRBJ1-2; D is uncertain. This CDR3 comprises 14 residues. V was pared by 0 bases and J by 4 bases, with 9 bases between. In germline, CDR1 is LGHNA, CDR2 YSLEER. CDR3 sequence: CASSQDLVGYGYTF. The CDR3 nucleotides are TGCGCCAGCAGCCAAGATCTCGTTGGCTATGGCTACACCTTC.

The rearrangement links TRBV4-1 to TRBJ2-1; D possibly corresponds to TRBD2 (5 bases). V gave up 1 base and J gave up 8 bases, with 9 bases separating them. Per germline, CDR1 MGHRA and CDR2 YSYEKL. The CDR3 contains 13 residues. CDR3 loop: CASSQVEGHEQFF. The CDR3, as DNA: TGCGCCAGCAGCCAAGTCGAGGGCCATGAGCAGTTCTTC.